Below are 8 T cell receptor beta chains sequenced from a single sample in a study of radiotherapy plus CTLA-4 blockade in lung cancer. Sequencing was performed with immunoSEQ multiplex PCR; in TCRdb, only in-frame clones are kept and a portion is missing. This sample has roughly 15,000 clones, with around three quarters found just once. The source was peripheral blood, collected from a patient treated with radiotherapy plus ipilimumab. The receptors derive from a human donor with non-small cell lung cancer whose response to radiotherapy plus ipilimumab could not be evaluated.

V and J are TRBV7-2 and TRBJ1-5, with TRBD1 matching 7 bases. V lost 5 bases to trimming and J lost 2 bases; unmatched junction nucleotides: 0. Germline V gene lookup returns CDR1 SGHTA and CDR2 FQGNSA. The CDR3 consists of 13 residues. CDR3 in DNA: TGTGCCAGCAGCGGACAGGGCAATCAGCCCCAGCATTTT. It translates to CASSGQGNQPQHF. Filled out from reference TRBV7-2 and TRBJ1-5, the complete variable domain reads GAGVSQSPSNKVTEKGKDVELRCDPISGHTALYWYRQSLGQGLEFLIYFQGNSAPDKSGLPSDRFSAERTGGSVSTLTIQRTQQEDSAVYLCASSGQGNQPQHFGDGTRLSIL.

The gene calls are TRBV7-9 and TRBJ2-1; 9 bases are a match to TRBD2. The V gene's germline CDR1 is SEHNR and CDR2 FQNEAQ (reference sequence). Losses at the gene ends were 5 bases for V and 5 bases for J; bases not matched to a gene: 10. The CDR3 has 16 amino acids. CDR3 in amino acids: CASSPPVAGGNNEQFF. The CDR3 DNA reads as TGTGCCAGCAGCCCCCCAGTGGCGGGGGGGAACAATGAGCAGTTCTTC.

This clone was observed at least ten times. This chain links TRBV2 with TRBJ2-7; 7 bases agree with TRBD2. There are 15 residues in the CDR3. J was trimmed by 4 bases and V by 7 bases; bases with no gene match: 13. The germline V gene has CDR1 SNHLY and CDR2 FYNNEI. CDR3: CASIKEGLADYEQYF. The DNA for the CDR3 is TGTGCCAGCATCAAGGAGGGGCTAGCGGATTACGAGCAGTACTTC.

This chain joins TRBV5-1 and TRBJ2-3; TRBD2 aligns across 14 bases. The trim removed 3 bases at V and 4 bases at J, leaving 13 bases unmatched. CDR3 size: 19 residues. Germline CDR1 and CDR2: SGHRS and YFSETQ. In nucleotides, the CDR3 is TGCGCCAGCAGCTCCAGGGGGGGACTAGCGGGGGTGGGCGCAGATACGCAGTATTTT. Protein: CASSSRGGLAGVGADTQYF.

In this sample, this clone turned up a few times. V gene TRBV5-1 combines with J gene TRBJ1-1; 7 positions agree with TRBD1. This CDR3 region has 15 residues. V was pared by 3 bases and J by 5 bases, with 10 bases of the junction left unmatched. Germline V gene sequence: CDR1 SGHRS, CDR2 YFSETQ. The CDR3, as DNA: TGCGCCAGCAGCTCCTCAGGGGGTTCGGCGACTGAAGCTTTCTTT. Its protein is CASSSSGGSATEAFF.

The J gene is TRBJ2-5, the V gene TRBV19; D is possibly TRBD2 (5 bases). The CDR3 is 14 residues long. CDR1 is LNHDA and CDR2 is SQIVND in the germline V gene (reference sequence). V lost 2 bases to trimming and J lost 3 bases, with 10 bases between them. This CDR3 is CASSISRGKETQYF. CDR3 coding DNA: TGTGCCAGTAGTATATCTCGGGGTAAAGAGACCCAGTACTTC.

V is TRBV5-1 and J is TRBJ2-5; 11 positions agree with TRBD1. This CDR3 contains 15 residues. V lost 2 bases to trimming and J lost 2 bases; unmatched junction nucleotides: 2. Per the germline V gene, CDR1 is SGHRS and CDR2 is YFSETQ. CDR3 sequence (DNA): TGCGCCAGCAGCTTCGGGACAGGGGGACAAGAGACCCAGTACTTC. Protein sequence: CASSFGTGGQETQYF.

The chain is built from TRBV10-3 and TRBJ1-5; TRBD1 matches 10 bases. Trimming at V came to 8 bases and at J to 4 bases, leaving 5 bases not matched to a gene. Germline-derived CDR1 and CDR2 are ENHRY and SYGVKD. This CDR3 is 14 amino acids long. CDR3 nucleotides: TGTGCCATCGGGACAGGGGACCTAAATCAGCCCCAGCATTTT. Its translation is CAIGTGDLNQPQHF.